This is a list of T cell receptor beta chains from one sample in a study of blood T cell repertoires in COVID-19. Profiling relied on immunoSEQ multiplex PCR, and the TCRdb table lists in-frame clones only, not all of them. The repertoire has 180,000 or so clones, approximately 90% of them found once; the top ten carry 3% to 4.5%. Sequencing used peripheral blood. These receptors came from a man between 18 and 35 years old with active or convalescent COVID-19. The CDR3 runs from the conserved cysteine through the conserved F or W. The D gene is left open where the match is weak. Expanded clones are given a class, and other clones once, few, many or no size at all.

d_call: NA
clone_size: once
v_call: TRBV5-4
j_call: TRBJ2-1
cdr3_nt: TGTGCCAGCAGCCCGCCTCCGGGTGGCTCCTACAATGAGCAGTTCTTC
cdr3_aa: CASSPPPGGSYNEQFF

d_call: TRBD1
clone_size: NA
v_call: TRBV7-9
j_call: TRBJ2-1
cdr3_nt: TGTGCCAGCAGCTCCCGGACAGGGAACGACAATGAGCAGTTCTTC
cdr3_aa: CASSSRTGNDNEQFF

d_call: NA
clone_size: NA
v_call: TRBV30
j_call: TRBJ1-4
cdr3_nt: TGTGCCTGTACGGGACACTTATCTTCTGCAACTAATGAAAAACTGTTTTTT
cdr3_aa: CACTGHLSSATNEKLFF

d_call: TRBD1
clone_size: NA
v_call: TRBV27
j_call: TRBJ1-2
cdr3_nt: TGTGCCAGCAGTCTAACGACAGGGGCTAACTATGGCTACACCTTC
cdr3_aa: CASSLTTGANYGYTF

d_call: TRBD2
clone_size: NA
v_call: TRBV6-6
j_call: TRBJ2-1
cdr3_nt: TGTGCCAGCACCTCGGGGACTAGCATTGCCTACAATGAGCAGTTCTTC
cdr3_aa: CASTSGTSIAYNEQFF

d_call: TRBD2
clone_size: NA
v_call: TRBV2
j_call: TRBJ2-3
cdr3_nt: TGTGCCAGCAGCGGCGCTCCCGGGACTAGCGGGAGATCAGATACGCAGTATTTT
cdr3_aa: CASSGAPGTSGRSDTQYF

d_call: NA
clone_size: NA
v_call: TRBV11-3
j_call: TRBJ2-7
cdr3_nt: TGTGCCAGCAGCTATGTTACGGGGAGCTCCTACGAGCAGTACTTC
cdr3_aa: CASSYVTGSSYEQYF

d_call: NA
clone_size: NA
v_call: TRBV11-2
j_call: TRBJ2-2
cdr3_nt: TGTGCCAGCAGCTTAGTGACAGGTGGAACCGGGGAGCTGTTTTTT
cdr3_aa: CASSLVTGGTGELFF

d_call: NA
clone_size: few
v_call: TRBV18
j_call: TRBJ1-2
cdr3_nt: TGTGCCAGCTCCCCCCTATGGGGCCAGAGAGATGGCTACACCTTC
cdr3_aa: CASSPLWGQRDGYTF

d_call: TRBD2
clone_size: NA
v_call: TRBV5-1
j_call: TRBJ2-2
cdr3_nt: TGCGCCAGCCGCGGGGGAGCTAGCGTGCCCGGGGAGCTGTTTTTT
cdr3_aa: CASRGGASVPGELFF

d_call: NA
clone_size: NA
v_call: TRBV5-1
j_call: TRBJ2-5
cdr3_nt: TGCGCCAGCTCCGGAACTAGCAAAGAGACCCAGTACTTC
cdr3_aa: CASSGTSKETQYF

d_call: TRBD2
clone_size: NA
v_call: TRBV15
j_call: TRBJ2-1
cdr3_nt: TGTGCCACCAAAGGACCTAGCGGGAGAATTAATGAGCAGTTCTTC
cdr3_aa: CATKGPSGRINEQFF

d_call: NA
clone_size: NA
v_call: TRBV5-1
j_call: TRBJ2-7
cdr3_nt: TGCGCCAGCAGCCGCAGGGGCGGGGGCTCCTACGAGCAGTACTTC
cdr3_aa: CASSRRGGGSYEQYF

d_call: NA
clone_size: NA
v_call: TRBV11-2
j_call: TRBJ2-1
cdr3_nt: TGTGCCAGCAGCTCGCGGGGGCCGACTAGCAATGAGCAGTTCTTC
cdr3_aa: CASSSRGPTSNEQFF

d_call: NA
clone_size: NA
v_call: TRBV9
j_call: TRBJ2-3
cdr3_nt: TGTGCCAGCAGCGTAGGAGGGGCGGGGGATACGCAGTATTTT
cdr3_aa: CASSVGGAGDTQYF

d_call: TRBD1
clone_size: few
v_call: TRBV4-1
j_call: TRBJ1-6
cdr3_nt: TGCGCCAGCAGCCACATGGGACAGGGTCCTTCACCCCTCCACTTT
cdr3_aa: CASSHMGQGPSPLHF

d_call: TRBD1
clone_size: NA
v_call: TRBV12-3/TRBV12-4
j_call: TRBJ1-5
cdr3_nt: TGTGCCAGCAGGCCCTCAGGGGGAAAGCCCCAGCATTTT
cdr3_aa: CASRPSGGKPQHF

d_call: NA
clone_size: NA
v_call: TRBV6-5
j_call: TRBJ1-6
cdr3_nt: TGTGCCAGCAACAGTTTTTATTCACCCCTCCACTTT
cdr3_aa: CASNSFYSPLHF

d_call: NA
clone_size: NA
v_call: TRBV5-6
j_call: TRBJ1-2
cdr3_nt: TGTGCCAGCAGCTTCTGGCAGGAATATGGCTACACCTTC
cdr3_aa: CASSFWQEYGYTF

d_call: TRBD1
clone_size: NA
v_call: TRBV5-1
j_call: TRBJ2-2
cdr3_nt: TGCGCCAGCAGCTCCGACAGGGTCCCCACCGGGGAGCTGTTTTTT
cdr3_aa: CASSSDRVPTGELFF

d_call: NA
clone_size: NA
v_call: TRBV27
j_call: TRBJ1-1
cdr3_nt: TGTGCCAGCAGTTTAGAGGGCCGAGGTGCCACTGAAGCTTTCTTT
cdr3_aa: CASSLEGRGATEAFF

d_call: TRBD1
clone_size: NA
v_call: TRBV6-5
j_call: TRBJ1-5
cdr3_nt: TGTGCCAGCAGCTTAACAGGGGGCTCCCCATCGCCCCAGCATTTT
cdr3_aa: CASSLTGGSPSPQHF

d_call: TRBD1
clone_size: NA
v_call: TRBV7-2
j_call: TRBJ2-1
cdr3_nt: TGTGCCAGCAACCCTGCTGGGACAGCCTACAATGAGCAGTTCTTC
cdr3_aa: CASNPAGTAYNEQFF

d_call: NA
clone_size: NA
v_call: TRBV28
j_call: TRBJ2-7
cdr3_nt: TGTGCCAGCAGTTTACCAGGGGATTTTGGGTACGAGCAGTACTTC
cdr3_aa: CASSLPGDFGYEQYF

d_call: NA
clone_size: NA
v_call: TRBV5-1
j_call: TRBJ2-1
cdr3_nt: TGCGCCAGCAGCTTGGCCGGAGAGACCTACAATGAGCAGTTCTTC
cdr3_aa: CASSLAGETYNEQFF

d_call: NA
clone_size: many
v_call: TRBV27
j_call: TRBJ1-6
cdr3_nt: TGTGCCAGCACCGTTGACAGGCCAGTTAATTCACCCCTCCACTTT
cdr3_aa: CASTVDRPVNSPLHF

d_call: TRBD2
clone_size: NA
v_call: TRBV5-1
j_call: TRBJ2-5
cdr3_nt: TGCGCCAGCAGCTTGTCCGTCGGGGGGAACGGGGAGACCCAGTACTTC
cdr3_aa: CASSLSVGGNGETQYF

d_call: NA
clone_size: NA
v_call: TRBV5-1
j_call: TRBJ2-1
cdr3_nt: TGCGCCAGCAAAAGACAGGTTGGTTCGGACAATGAGCAGTTCTTC
cdr3_aa: CASKRQVGSDNEQFF

d_call: NA
clone_size: NA
v_call: TRBV27
j_call: TRBJ2-1
cdr3_nt: TGTGCCAGCAGTTTTCTTAGCGGCTCCTACAATGAGCAGTTCTTC
cdr3_aa: CASSFLSGSYNEQFF

d_call: TRBD2
clone_size: NA
v_call: TRBV27
j_call: TRBJ2-1
cdr3_nt: TGTGCCAGCAGACAAAACGGGGGGGCCGAAGGTGAGCAGTTCTTC
cdr3_aa: CASRQNGGAEGEQFF

d_call: NA
clone_size: NA
v_call: TRBV2
j_call: TRBJ1-2
cdr3_nt: TGTGCCAGCAGAGCAGAAGGGGGGGCTATCTATGGCTACACCTTC
cdr3_aa: CASRAEGGAIYGYTF

d_call: TRBD2
clone_size: once
v_call: TRBV7-2
j_call: TRBJ2-7
cdr3_nt: TGTGCCAGCAGCTTAAGACTAGCGGGAGGCGGGCAGTACTTC
cdr3_aa: CASSLRLAGGGQYF

d_call: TRBD1
clone_size: NA
v_call: TRBV3-1/TRBV3-2
j_call: TRBJ1-2
cdr3_nt: TGTGCCAGCAGCCAGTGGACAGGGGTTTATGGCTACACCTTC
cdr3_aa: CASSQWTGVYGYTF

d_call: TRBD1
clone_size: NA
v_call: TRBV9
j_call: TRBJ2-7
cdr3_nt: TGTGCCAGCGGACAGGGGTACGAGCAGTACTTC
cdr3_aa: CASGQGYEQYF

d_call: TRBD1
clone_size: once
v_call: TRBV5-4
j_call: TRBJ2-1
cdr3_nt: TGTGCCAGCAGAGCGAGTCAGGGGGACAATGAGCAGTTCTTC
cdr3_aa: CASRASQGDNEQFF

d_call: TRBD2
clone_size: NA
v_call: TRBV27
j_call: TRBJ2-1
cdr3_nt: TGTGCCAGCAGTTTCCTAGCGGGAGGGCCCTACAATGAGCAGTTCTTC
cdr3_aa: CASSFLAGGPYNEQFF

d_call: TRBD1
clone_size: NA
v_call: TRBV6-5
j_call: TRBJ2-3
cdr3_nt: TGTGCCAGCAGTATAAGGGACAGGGCTACAGATACGCAGTATTTT
cdr3_aa: CASSIRDRATDTQYF

d_call: NA
clone_size: NA
v_call: TRBV13
j_call: TRBJ1-1
cdr3_nt: TGTGCCAGCAGCTGGGGGCCGATCATGAACACTGAAGCTTTCTTT
cdr3_aa: CASSWGPIMNTEAFF

d_call: NA
clone_size: NA
v_call: TRBV9
j_call: TRBJ1-1
cdr3_nt: TGTGCCAGCAGCGGCGGAGGGTGGGGTACTGAAGCTTTCTTT
cdr3_aa: CASSGGGWGTEAFF

d_call: NA
clone_size: NA
v_call: TRBV11-3
j_call: TRBJ1-1
cdr3_nt: TGTGCCAGCAGCTTAGATCCAGGAGGAATGAACACTGAAGCTTTCTTT
cdr3_aa: CASSLDPGGMNTEAFF